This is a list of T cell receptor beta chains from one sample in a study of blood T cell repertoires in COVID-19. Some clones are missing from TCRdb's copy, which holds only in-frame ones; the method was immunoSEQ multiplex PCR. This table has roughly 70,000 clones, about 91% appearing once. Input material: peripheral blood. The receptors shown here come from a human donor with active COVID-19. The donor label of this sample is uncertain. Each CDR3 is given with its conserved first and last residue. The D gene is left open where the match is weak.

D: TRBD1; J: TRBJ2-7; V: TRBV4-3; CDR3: CASSQDRGQPTYEQYF; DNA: TGCGCCAGCAGCCAAGATCGGGGACAGCCGACCTACGAGCAGTACTTC
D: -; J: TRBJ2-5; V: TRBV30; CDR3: CAWSGHTKETQYF; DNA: TGTGCCTGGAGCGGACACACGAAAGAGACCCAGTACTTC
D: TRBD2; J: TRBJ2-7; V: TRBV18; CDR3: CASSPVKRERSYEQYF; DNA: TGTGCCAGCTCACCGGTGAAGCGGGAGCGATCCTACGAGCAGTACTTC
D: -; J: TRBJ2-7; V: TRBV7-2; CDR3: CASSLQGGNEQYF; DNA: TGTGCCAGCAGCTTACAGGGCGGGAACGAGCAGTACTTC
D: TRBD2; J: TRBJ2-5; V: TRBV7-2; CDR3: CASSRTSGGQETQYF; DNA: TGTGCCAGCAGTAGGACTAGCGGGGGCCAAGAGACCCAGTACTTC
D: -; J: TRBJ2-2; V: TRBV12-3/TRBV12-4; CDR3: CASSIGGTGELFF; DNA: TGTGCCAGCAGTATCGGGGGTACCGGGGAGCTGTTTTTT
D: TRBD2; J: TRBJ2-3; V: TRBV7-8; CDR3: CASSLGRGGGTDTQYF; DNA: TGTGCCAGCAGCTTAGGCCGGGGGGGTGGCACAGATACGCAGTATTTT
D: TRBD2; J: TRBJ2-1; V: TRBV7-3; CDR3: CASSSRPTSGRDNEQFF; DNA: TGTGCCAGCAGCTCCAGGCCGACTAGCGGGAGGGACAATGAGCAGTTCTTC
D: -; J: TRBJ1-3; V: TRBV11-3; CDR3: CASSAISSGNTIYF; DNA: TGTGCCAGCAGCGCTATATCCTCTGGAAACACCATATATTTT
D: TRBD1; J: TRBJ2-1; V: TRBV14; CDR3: CASSQQQGRPNNEQFF; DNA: TGTGCCAGCAGCCAACAACAGGGGCGGCCCAACAATGAGCAGTTCTTC